This T cell receptor beta chain was profiled in a study of glioma-infiltrating T cells after dendritic cell vaccination. Points from the study as a whole: Only a small number of patients had complete blood and tumor samples.

The time point denotes: after dendritic cell vaccination, including at tumor progression/relapse. The germline V gene has CDR1 MDHEN and CDR2 SYDVKM. The CDR3 runs 14 residues. V was pared by 6 bases and J by 5 bases, with 6 bases of the junction left unmatched. TCRdb keeps only in-frame clones here, not all; method: immunoSEQ multiplex PCR. The data show 99,000 or so clones, over 80% seen once. Of note for this clone: The antigen remains undetermined.

This receptor was obtained from a human donor with glioblastoma. This rearrangement joins TRBV28 to TRBJ1-5; 8 bases are a match to TRBD1. The sequencing used blood, collected after dendritic cell vaccination. The CDR3 nucleotides read TGTGCCAGCAGCTGGGGACAGGCGCATCAGCCCCAGCATTTT. Translating it yields CASSWGQAHQPQHF. The variable domain in full, completed from reference TRBV28 and TRBJ1-5, reads DVKVTQSSRYLVKRTGEKVFLECVQDMDHENMFWYRQDPGLGLRLIYFSYDVKMKEKGDIPEGYSVSREKKERFSLILESASTNQTSMYLCASSWGQAHQPQHFGDGTRLSIL.